The 20 T cell receptor beta chains presented below share a single source sample, sequenced in a study of shared clonotypes between healthy human individuals. Method: immunoSEQ multiplex PCR; TCRdb's copy keeps in-frame clones and lacks some. The sample holds about 230,000 clones, about 65% seen once. Sequenced sample: memory CD4+ T cells sorted from blood. Sample subset: CD45RA-negative fraction. The receptors shown here come from a man younger than 45 in good health.

In this sample, this clone turned up many times. V gene TRBV7-8 combines with J gene TRBJ2-1, with TRBD1 identical over 8 bases. Germline CDR1 SGHVS, CDR2 FQNEAQ. The junction had 15 bases not matched to a gene; V was cut back by 5 bases and J by 9 bases. The CDR3 covers 16 residues. CDR3 coding DNA: TGTGCCAGCAGCGGGCCAGGGGGCTTTATATCGGGTGAGCAGTTCTTC. Translated: CASSGPGGFISGEQFF.

The rearrangement links TRBV28 to TRBJ1-5; D unresolved. The CDR3 is made up of 14 amino acids. Trimming took 2 bases from V and 0 from J, leaving 5 bases between them. Looked up from germline, CDR1 is MDHEN and CDR2 is SYDVKM. CDR3: CASSLDGSNQPQHF. CDR3 bases: TGTGCCAGCAGTTTAGACGGTAGCAATCAGCCCCAGCATTTT. Variable domain in full (rest from reference TRBV28 and TRBJ1-5): DVKVTQSSRYLVKRTGEKVFLECVQDMDHENMFWYRQDPGLGLRLIYFSYDVKMKEKGDIPEGYSVSREKKERFSLILESASTNQTSMYLCASSLDGSNQPQHFGDGTRLSIL.

Here the CDR3 reads CASSSTGWEATDTQYF. CDR3 bases: TGTGCCAGCAGCTCCACAGGGTGGGAGGCCACAGATACGCAGTATTTT. The V and J genes are TRBV7-9 and TRBJ2-3; D tentatively fits TRBD1 or TRBD2 (6 bases each). The V end lost 4 bases, the J end lost 2 bases, and 16 bases lay between the germline ends. This CDR3 has 16 amino acids. Germline CDR1 and CDR2: SEHNR and FQNEAQ (reference sequence). The full variable domain, its missing parts supplied by reference TRBV7-9 and TRBJ2-3, is DTGVSQNPRHKITKRGQNVTFRCDPISEHNRLYWYRQTLGQGPEFLTYFQNEAQLEKSRLLSDRFSAERPKGSFSTLEIQRTEQGDSAMYLCASSSTGWEATDTQYFGPGTRLTVL.

This sequence joins TRBV13 and TRBJ1-1, with D hard to call. Germline V lookup: CDR1 PRHDT, CDR2 FYEKMQ (reference sequence). CDR3 length: 12 residues. V was shortened by 6 bases and J by 6 bases, with 11 bases between the two germline ends. The CDR3 protein is CASRAFRSEAFF. CDR3 in DNA: TGTGCCAGCAGGGCTTTCCGGTCTGAAGCTTTCTTT.

This clone has more than one count but fewer than ten. The gene calls are TRBV10-3 and TRBJ2-5; no definite D call. The CDR3 runs 11 residues. Germline V gives CDR1 ENHRY, CDR2 SYGVKD. V was cut by 3 bases and J by 4 bases, with 3 bases left in between. This CDR3 reads CAISDGETQYF. The CDR3, as DNA: TGTGCCATCAGTGACGGAGAGACCCAGTACTTC.

This clone was observed a few times. The chain carries TRBV5-4 and TRBJ1-2, with D perhaps matching TRBD1 (5 bases). V gave up 4 bases and J gave up 7 bases, with 11 bases separating them. This CDR3 comprises 12 residues. In germline, CDR1 is SGHNT, CDR2 YYREEE (reference sequence). Here the CDR3 reads CASSIDRGGYTF. The CDR3, as DNA: TGTGCCAGCAGCATTGACAGAGGTGGCTACACCTTC. Drawing the rest from reference TRBV5-4 and TRBJ1-2, the complete variable domain is ETGVTQSPTHLIKTRGQQVTLRCSSQSGHNTVSWYQQALGQGPQFIFQYYREEENGRGNFPPRFSGLQFPNYSSELNVNALELDDSALYLCASSIDRGGYTFGSGTRLTVV.

J is TRBJ2-7 and V is TRBV6-5, with D maybe TRBD2 (6 bases). Per germline, CDR1 MNHEY and CDR2 SVGAGI. V was pared by 2 bases and J by 9 bases, with 14 bases between. The CDR3 length is 13 residues. The CDR3 DNA follows: TGTGCCAGCAGTTACGCAGGCGCGGGGAGGCAGTACTTC. The encoded protein is CASSYAGAGRQYF.

This clone was observed at least ten times. The chain carries TRBV21-1 and TRBJ2-7; the table's D call, TRBD2, was not checked against the DNA. TRBV21-1 is a pseudogene. The CDR3 runs 15 residues. The CDR3 coding sequence is TGTGCCAGCCCGTTGGGGAGCGTAGACTCCTACGAGCAGTACTTC. Encoded protein: CASPLGSVDSYEQYF.

The rearrangement links TRBV28 to TRBJ1-5, with D unclear. Germline-derived CDR1 and CDR2 are MDHEN and SYDVKM. The CDR3 runs 14 residues. The V end lost 6 bases, the J end lost 3 bases, and 12 bases lay between the germline ends. The CDR3 nucleotides are TGTGCCAGCAGGTCCCCGATCCACAATCAGCCCCAGCATTTT. Translation gives CASRSPIHNQPQHF.

The rearrangement joins TRBV7-2 to TRBJ1-2, with D tentatively TRBD1 (5 bases). This CDR3 spans 13 amino acids. Looked up from germline, CDR1 is SGHTA and CDR2 is FQGNSA. V lost 3 bases and J 4 bases, leaving 9 bases between the germline ends. DNA of the CDR3: TGTGCCAGCAGCTTCCAGGGCCGCTATGGCTACACCTTC. Translation gives CASSFQGRYGYTF.

The chain uses TRBV5-5 and TRBJ2-7, with 12 positions matching TRBD2. Per the germline V gene, CDR1 is SGHKS and CDR2 is YYEKEE (reference sequence). Trimming took 1 base from V and 1 from J; bases not matched to a gene: 3. The CDR3 has 16 amino acids. CDR3 sequence: CASSLRLAGASYEQYF. The DNA for the CDR3 is TGTGCCAGCAGCTTGCGACTAGCGGGAGCTTCCTACGAGCAGTACTTC.

The chain couples TRBV11-2 to TRBJ2-3; no clear D. V lost 2 bases and J lost 4, with 10 bases in between. CDR3 size: 14 residues. The germline V gene has CDR1 SGHAT and CDR2 FQNNGV. The CDR3 loop is CASSLSARPDTQYF. The CDR3 bases are TGTGCCAGCAGCTTATCCGCTCGGCCAGATACGCAGTATTTT.

This clone appeared a few times. V is TRBV5-1 and J is TRBJ1-5, with D possibly being TRBD1 (6 bases). The germline gives CDR1 SGHRS, CDR2 YFSETQ. Trimming cost V 4 bases and J 0 bases, with 11 bases left between them. The CDR3 has 15 amino acids. The CDR3 spells CASSPGALSNQPQHF. The DNA of the CDR3 is TGCGCCAGCAGCCCAGGGGCGCTTAGCAATCAGCCCCAGCATTTT. Together with reference TRBV5-1 and TRBJ1-5, the CDR3 gives the full variable domain: KAGVTQTPRYLIKTRGQQVTLSCSPISGHRSVSWYQQTPGQGLQFLFEYFSETQRNKGNFPGRFSGRQFSNSRSEMNVSTLELGDSALYLCASSPGALSNQPQHFGDGTRLSIL.

The gene calls are TRBV9 and TRBJ2-7; 8 bases are a match to TRBD1. CDR3 size: 15 residues. Germline V gene data show CDR1 as SGDLS and CDR2 as YYNGEE. Trimming took 3 bases from V and 5 from J; bases not matched to a gene: 10. CDR3 residues: CASSAQTGVGDEQYF. As DNA, the CDR3 is TGTGCCAGCAGCGCACAGACAGGGGTAGGTGACGAGCAGTACTTC.

This chain connects TRBV25-1 to TRBJ2-7; 7 nucleotides match TRBD1. The CDR3 consists of 13 residues. V was pared by 8 bases and J by 0 bases, with 4 bases of the junction left unmatched. CDR1 MGHDK and CDR2 SYGVNS come from the germline V gene. As DNA, the CDR3 is TGTGCCAGCCTGGGGACAGACTCCTACGAGCAGTACTTC. This encodes CASLGTDSYEQYF.

Here the CDR3 reads CASSFSDYSYEQYF. CDR3 coding DNA: TGTGCCAGCAGCTTCTCCGATTACTCCTACGAGCAGTACTTC. The chain has TRBV7-6 and TRBJ2-7; D unclear. V was trimmed by 3 bases and J by 0 bases, leaving 9 bases between them. The CDR3 is made up of 14 amino acids. Germline CDR1 and CDR2: SGHVS and FNYEAQ.

In its sample, this clone was seen once. The chain has TRBV5-1 and TRBJ1-2; 7 positions agree with TRBD1. The length of the CDR3 is 13 residues. The junction had 3 bases not matched to a gene; V was cut back by 0 bases and J by 7 bases. Germline V gene lookup returns CDR1 SGHRS and CDR2 YFSETQ. The DNA for the CDR3 is TGCGCCAGCAGCTTGGAGGCAGGGGGTGGCTACACCTTC. The encoded protein is CASSLEAGGGYTF.

The chain employs TRBV7-2 and TRBJ2-7, with TRBD1 matching over 8 bases. From germline, CDR1 is SGHTA and CDR2 FQGNSA. CDR3 length equals 15 residues. V shed 2 bases and J 3 bases; nucleotides not matched to a gene: 6. The chain's CDR3 is CASSLLTGVNYEQYF. CDR3 bases: TGTGCCAGCAGCTTACTGACAGGGGTGAACTACGAGCAGTACTTC. Supplemented by reference TRBV7-2 and TRBJ2-7, the full variable domain reads GAGVSQSPSNKVTEKGKDVELRCDPISGHTALYWYRQSLGQGLEFLIYFQGNSAPDKSGLPSDRFSAERTGGSVSTLTIQRTQQEDSAVYLCASSLLTGVNYEQYFGPGTRLTVT.

This chain joins TRBV2 and TRBJ2-7; D tentatively fits TRBD1 or TRBD2 (5 bases each). CDR1 SNHLY and CDR2 FYNNEI come from the germline V gene. The CDR3 covers 13 residues. V was cut by 7 bases and J by 3 bases, with 13 bases left in between. The CDR3 reads CASTRGTNYEQYF. In DNA form, the CDR3 reads TGTGCCAGCACCCGGGGCACAAACTACGAGCAGTACTTC.

V is TRBV7-2 and J is TRBJ2-7; D gene uncertain. The germline CDR1 and CDR2 sequences are SGHTA and FQGNSA. V shed 3 bases and J shed 8 bases, with 11 bases lying between them. The CDR3 contains 12 residues. CDR3 region: CASSLEGRKQYF. In DNA form, the CDR3 reads TGTGCCAGCAGCTTGGAAGGTAGAAAGCAGTACTTC.